These 30 T cell receptor beta chains came from one sample sequenced in a study of control samples from healthy donors and cancer patients. Data came from immunoSEQ multiplex PCR; TCRdb stores just in-frame clones and leaves some out. Altogether approximately 120,000 clones are present, around 90% being singletons, with the ten largest covering about 8.7%. Sequencing used blood. Receptor source: a man aged 40-50 years in good health.

The rearrangement uses TRBV4-3 and TRBJ2-3; D ambiguous. V was trimmed by 2 bases and J by 3 bases, leaving 9 bases between them. The CDR3 covers 14 residues. Germline V gene lookup returns CDR1 LGHNA and CDR2 YSLEER. The CDR3 sequence is CASSQSIGTDTQYF. DNA for the CDR3: TGCGCCAGCAGCCAATCAATCGGTACAGATACGCAGTATTTT.

V is TRBV6-1 and J is TRBJ1-2, with D possibly matching TRBD1 (5 bases). The germline V gene encodes CDR1 MNHNS and CDR2 SASEGT. V dropped 2 bases and J dropped 4 bases, with 11 bases sitting between them. The CDR3 is made up of 14 amino acids. The CDR3 region has the DNA TGTGCCAGCAGTGAAACTAGGGGCCGCTATGGCTACACCTTC. This codes for CASSETRGRYGYTF.

The chain employs TRBV2 and TRBJ2-2; 8 bases are shared with TRBD2. There are 15 residues in the CDR3. The J segment lost 7 bases and the V segment lost 3 bases, leaving 7 bases of the junction unmatched. CDR1 SNHLY and CDR2 FYNNEI come from the germline V gene. CDR3 amino acids: CASSDSAAGDGELFF. CDR3 DNA sequence: TGTGCCAGCAGTGATTCCGCAGCGGGGGACGGGGAGCTGTTTTTT.

V gene TRBV5-5 combines with J gene TRBJ1-1; no clear D. The CDR3 is 12 amino acids. Deletions cut 1 base from V and 5 bases from J, with 6 bases between. CDR1 and CDR2 from the germline V gene are SGHKS and YYEKEE (reference sequence). CDR3 nucleotide sequence: TGTGCCAGCAGCTTGCTAGGTACTGAAGCTTTCTTT. Translation gives CASSLLGTEAFF.

The J gene is TRBJ1-6, the V gene TRBV15, with 7 bases matching TRBD1. In germline, CDR1 is LNHNV, CDR2 YYDKDF (reference sequence). V lost 3 bases to trimming and J lost 9 bases; unmatched junction nucleotides: 8. The CDR3 totals 15 residues. CDR3 in amino acids: CATSRERDRGSPLHF. Written as DNA, the CDR3 is TGTGCCACCAGCAGGGAACGGGACAGAGGTTCACCCCTCCACTTT.

About this clone itself: The sample has other DNA sequences that encode this CDR3 too. J is TRBJ1-4 and V is TRBV18, with a weak D call TRBD1 (5 bases). The CDR3 sequence is 14 residues long. CDR1 KGHSH and CDR2 LQKENI come from the germline V gene. The V end lost 6 bases, the J end lost 7 bases, and 15 bases lay between the germline ends. The CDR3 loop reads CASSPGRGSEKLFF. The CDR3 nucleotides are TGTGCCAGCTCTCCGGGACGGGGGTCTGAAAAACTGTTTTTT. Using reference TRBV18 and TRBJ1-4 for the parts outside the CDR3, the full variable domain is NAGVMQNPRHLVRRRGQEARLRCSPMKGHSHVYWYRQLPEEGLKFMVYLQKENIIDESGMPKERFSAEFPKEGPSILRIQQVVRGDSAAYFCASSPGRGSEKLFFGSGTQLSVL.

This clone was seen a single time. This chain connects TRBV29-1 to TRBJ2-5; TRBD2 matches at 8 bases. This CDR3 region has 16 residues. The germline V gene has CDR1 SQVTM and CDR2 ANQGSEA. Losses at the gene ends were 6 bases for V and 5 bases for J; bases not matched to a gene: 17. The CDR3: CSVSSGLALAGETQYF. Written as DNA, the CDR3 is TGCAGCGTCTCCTCGGGGCTAGCCCTAGCGGGTGAGACCCAGTACTTC.

The chain combines TRBV5-7 with TRBJ2-5, with 9 bases fitting TRBD2. TRBV5-7 is designated an ORF whose function remains uncertain. The CDR3 spans 14 residues. The V and J ends lost 2 bases and 5 bases, in that order; junction bases with no gene match: 4. CDR3 protein: CASSFGLANETQYF. The DNA for the CDR3 is TGTGCCAGCAGCTTCGGACTAGCGAATGAGACCCAGTACTTC.

The V call is TRBV27, the J call TRBJ1-6; D unresolved. Germline CDR1 and CDR2: MNHEY and SMNVEV (reference sequence). Trimming took 5 bases from V and 3 from J, leaving 8 bases between them. This CDR3 is built from 14 residues. CDR3 nucleotide sequence: TGTGCCAGCAGTCTAGGATACTATAATTCACCCCTCCACTTT. It is translated as CASSLGYYNSPLHF.

V gene TRBV30 combines with J gene TRBJ1-5; D perhaps matches TRBD1 (5 bases). The CDR3 is 13 amino acids. Looked up from germline, CDR1 is GTSNPN and CDR2 is SVGIG (reference sequence). The V end lost 1 base, the J end lost 6 bases, and 10 bases lay between the germline ends. The chain's CDR3 is CAWSGGSGQPQHF. The CDR3 bases are TGTGCCTGGAGTGGGGGGTCGGGTCAGCCCCAGCATTTT.

The chain has TRBV12-3 or TRBV12-4 and TRBJ2-7; TRBD1 might be the D (6 bases). The length of the CDR3 is 12 residues. Trimming took 4 bases from V and 4 from J, leaving 8 bases between them. CDR3 in amino acids: CASSSDRYEQYF. The CDR3 bases are TGTGCCAGCAGTTCGGACAGATACGAGCAGTACTTC.

CDR3 sequence: CASSLEGNTEAFF. For the CDR3, the DNA is TGTGCCAGCAGCTTAGAAGGGAATACTGAAGCTTTCTTT. The chain links TRBV7-8 to TRBJ1-1, with unresolved D. The germline V and J ends were trimmed by 1 base and 5 bases, with 8 bases remaining between them. The CDR3 runs to 13 residues. The germline V gene encodes CDR1 SGHVS and CDR2 FQNEAQ.

This clone showed up just once. V gene TRBV5-8 combines with J gene TRBJ1-5; D perhaps matches TRBD1 (6 bases). Trimming left V 7 bases short and J 3 bases short, with 8 bases between. The CDR3 is made up of 12 amino acids. Per germline, CDR1 SGHTS and CDR2 YDEGEE. The CDR3 sequence: CASGGYNQPQHF. Here the CDR3 DNA reads TGTGCCAGCGGGGGCTACAATCAGCCCCAGCATTTT.

The chain has TRBV7-2 and TRBJ2-5; D possibly corresponds to TRBD1 (6 bases). Germline-derived CDR1 and CDR2 are SGHTA and FQGNSA. This CDR3 contains 14 residues. V gave up 2 bases and J gave up 5 bases, with 12 bases separating them. CDR3 DNA: TGTGCCAGCAGCTTACCCCACAGGGTGGAGACCCAGTACTTC. Amino acids: CASSLPHRVETQYF.

The V and J genes are TRBV3-1 (or the pseudogene TRBV3-2) and TRBJ2-5; 9 bases agree with TRBD2. This CDR3 comprises 14 residues. The germline V gene has CDR1 LGHDT and CDR2 YNNKEL (reference sequence). V gave up 4 bases and J gave up 5 bases; unmatched junction bases: 5. The CDR3 reads CASSPGTSSETQYF. CDR3 in DNA: TGTGCCAGCAGCCCTGGGACTAGCTCGGAGACCCAGTACTTC.

On this clone: Other DNA sequences from this sample encode an identical CDR3 as well. V gene TRBV7-2 combines with J gene TRBJ2-7; 10 bases are shared with TRBD1. CDR1 is SGHTA, CDR2 FQGNSA, per germline. The CDR3 extends over 14 amino acids. The V gene end was trimmed by 0 bases and the J gene end by 12 bases; junction bases not matched to a gene: 8. The CDR3 DNA reads as TGTGCCAGCAGCTTAGCGGACAGGGGGGGGATGTGGTACTTC. Its translation is CASSLADRGGMWYF.

The chain is built from TRBV19 and TRBJ1-1; D is ambiguous. The CDR3 extends over 15 amino acids. Germline CDR1 and CDR2: LNHDA and SQIVND (reference sequence). Trimming cost V 3 bases and J 1 base, with 12 bases left between them. In nucleotides, the CDR3 is TGTGCCAGTAGTATTATCGGGGTAGGGAACACTGAAGCTTTCTTT. Amino acid sequence: CASSIIGVGNTEAFF.

V is TRBV4-3 and J is TRBJ1-5; possible D gene TRBD1, 6 bases. Between the trimmed V and J ends, which lost 3 bases and 6 bases, there was a span of 18 bases. This CDR3 contains 16 residues. Per germline, CDR1 LGHNA and CDR2 YSLEER. The chain's CDR3 is CASSQGAGVISQPQHF. DNA of the CDR3: TGCGCCAGCAGCCAGGGAGCAGGGGTAATATCTCAGCCCCAGCATTTT.

The chain joins TRBV11-3 to TRBJ1-1; the D gene is possibly TRBD1 (5 bases). The CDR3 length is 14 residues. Trimming removed 6 bases from V and 0 bases from J, with 11 bases in between. Germline loops: CDR1 SGHNT, CDR2 YENEEA. In DNA, the CDR3 is TGTGCCAGCAGACGAGGACATCTGAACACTGAAGCTTTCTTT. As protein: CASRRGHLNTEAFF.

V gene TRBV18 combines with J gene TRBJ1-6, with 7 bases matching TRBD1. Losses at the gene ends were 1 base for V and 7 bases for J; bases not matched to a gene: 10. Germline lookup yields CDR1 KGHSH and CDR2 LQKENI. The CDR3 has 17 amino acids. In DNA, the CDR3 is TGTGCCAGCTCACCACGTCCCGGGACAGACAGGAATTCACCCCTCCACTTT. As protein: CASSPRPGTDRNSPLHF.

This chain uses TRBV25-1 with TRBJ1-1; D ambiguous. Per the germline V gene, CDR1 is MGHDK and CDR2 is SYGVNS. Trimming cost V 2 bases and J 3 bases, with 4 bases left between them. The CDR3 contains 12 residues. CDR3 sequence (DNA): TGTGCCAGCAGTGAAGGGTACACTGAAGCTTTCTTT. This sequence encodes CASSEGYTEAFF.

V is TRBV7-2 and J is TRBJ2-7, with 11 bases identical to TRBD2. J lost 7 bases, V lost 5 bases, and 16 bases had no gene match. CDR1 SGHTA and CDR2 FQGNSA come from the germline V gene. The CDR3 spans 17 residues. The CDR3 loop is CASSRLTALAGVREQYF. CDR3 nucleotide sequence: TGTGCCAGCAGCCGGCTGACTGCACTAGCGGGGGTTAGGGAGCAGTACTTC.

This chain joins TRBV6-5 and TRBJ1-2; D is uncertain. The germline V and J ends were trimmed by 2 bases and 4 bases, with 17 bases remaining between them. The CDR3 covers 16 residues. The V gene's germline CDR1 is MNHEY and CDR2 SVGAGI. DNA of the CDR3: TGTGCCAGCAGTTACGTCCCCATCCGTCAATTCTATGGCTACACCTTC. Amino acid sequence: CASSYVPIRQFYGYTF.

Regarding this clone: This sample includes further DNA sequences coding for the same CDR3. This chain uses TRBV3-1 (or the pseudogene TRBV3-2) with TRBJ2-6; D is undetermined. CDR3 length: 20 amino acids. Trimming cost V 4 bases and J 0 bases, with 22 bases left between them. The germline CDR1 and CDR2 sequences are LGHDT and YNNKEL (reference sequence). The CDR3 DNA reads as TGTGCCAGCAGCCCGATTGGAAGGGCAGGCCAGCTCTCTGGGGCCAACGTCCTGACTTTC. Amino acid sequence: CASSPIGRAGQLSGANVLTF.

The chain has TRBV7-9 and TRBJ2-5; 7 bases align to TRBD1. Germline V gene data show CDR1 as SEHNR and CDR2 as FQNEAQ (reference sequence). J was trimmed by 4 bases and V by 8 bases; bases with no gene match: 16. This CDR3 has 16 residues. CDR3 region: CASASLTGQPRETQYF. DNA for the CDR3: TGTGCCAGCGCATCTCTCACGGGACAGCCAAGAGAGACCCAGTACTTC.

The chain has TRBV11-2 and TRBJ1-6; 8 bases are shared with TRBD1. From germline, CDR1 is SGHAT and CDR2 FQNNGV. V lost 3 bases and J lost 9; bases outside the gene matches: 7. The CDR3 totals 15 residues. Here the CDR3 reads CASSFTRGRGSPLHF. DNA of the CDR3: TGTGCCAGCAGCTTTACCAGGGGGCGAGGTTCACCCCTCCACTTT.

The chain links TRBV7-2 to TRBJ1-5; TRBD1 matches at 7 bases. CDR1 is SGHTA, CDR2 FQGNSA, per germline. The CDR3 loop spans 14 amino acids. Unmatched junction bases numbered 6, after V lost 6 bases and J lost 4 bases. CDR3 region: CASSSDRVNQPQHF. For the CDR3, the DNA is TGTGCCAGCAGTTCTGACAGGGTAAATCAGCCCCAGCATTTT.

This clone was detected only a few times. This sequence joins TRBV6-6 and TRBJ1-5, with D perhaps TRBD1 (5 bases). This CDR3 spans 14 amino acids. In germline, CDR1 is MNHNY, CDR2 SVGAGI (reference sequence). V was shortened by 2 bases and J by 7 bases, with 12 bases between the two germline ends. CDR3 nucleotides: TGTGCCAGCAGTTACCCTGGCAGGGACCAGCCCCAGCATTTT. Translation gives CASSYPGRDQPQHF.

The V and J genes are TRBV4-1 and TRBJ2-5; 9 nucleotides match TRBD2. Trimming cost V 1 base and J 2 bases; bases outside gene matches: 8. This CDR3 has 17 amino acids. Germline CDR1 is MGHRA and CDR2 is YSYEKL. The CDR3 DNA follows: TGCGCCAGCAGCCAAGCCAGCGGGGGGCCGATGCAAGAGACCCAGTACTTC. Translation: CASSQASGGPMQETQYF.

With respect to this clone: The same CDR3 also results from other DNA sequences found in this sample. The chain joins TRBV6-4 to TRBJ2-3, with D tentatively TRBD2 (5 bases). CDR3 length: 14 amino acids. The V gene's germline CDR1 is MRHNA and CDR2 SNTAGT. With 3 bases removed from V and 1 base from J, the gap between germline ends came to 8 bases. CDR3 sequence: CASSETGGTDTQYF. The CDR3 nucleotides are TGTGCCAGCAGTGAGACCGGGGGCACAGATACGCAGTATTTT.